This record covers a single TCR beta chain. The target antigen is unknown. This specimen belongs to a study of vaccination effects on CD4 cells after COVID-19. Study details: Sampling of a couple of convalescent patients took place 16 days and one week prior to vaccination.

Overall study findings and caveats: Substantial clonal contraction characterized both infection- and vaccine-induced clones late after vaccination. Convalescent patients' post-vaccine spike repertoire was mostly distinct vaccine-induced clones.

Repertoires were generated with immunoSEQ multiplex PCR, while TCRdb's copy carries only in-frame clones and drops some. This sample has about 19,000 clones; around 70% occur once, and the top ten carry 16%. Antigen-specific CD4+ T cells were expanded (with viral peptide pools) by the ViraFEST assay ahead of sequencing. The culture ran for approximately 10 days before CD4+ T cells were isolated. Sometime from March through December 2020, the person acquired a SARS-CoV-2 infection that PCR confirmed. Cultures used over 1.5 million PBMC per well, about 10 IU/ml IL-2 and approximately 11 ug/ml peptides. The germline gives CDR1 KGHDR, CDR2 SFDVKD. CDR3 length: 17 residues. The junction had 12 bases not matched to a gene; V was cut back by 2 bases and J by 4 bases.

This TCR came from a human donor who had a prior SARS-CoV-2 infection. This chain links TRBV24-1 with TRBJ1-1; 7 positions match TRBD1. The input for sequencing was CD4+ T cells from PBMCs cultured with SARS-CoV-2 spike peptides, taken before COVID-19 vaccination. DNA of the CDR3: TGTGCCACCAGTGATTCCCGACCTGCAGGGGGAATCACTGAAGCTTTCTTT. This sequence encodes CATSDSRPAGGITEAFF.